Below are 14 T cell receptor beta chains sequenced from a single sample in a study of blood T cell repertoires in COVID-19 (dated by TCRdb to about 2020). The library was made by the immunoSEQ multiplex PCR assay. TCRdb took over this immuneACCESS table, retaining in-frame rearrangements with V and J assigned. Such tables are incomplete; in checked studies, under half of the missing clones stem from an unresolved V gene, and the remainder is unexplained. For this sample there are under 300,000 clones; 70% to 85% appear just once. Over 14% of the sample is held by the ten biggest clonotypes. Sequenced sample: PBMCs or T cells enriched from blood (not recorded which). These receptors all stem from a man aged 35-49 years who had recovered from COVID-19.

The CDR3 reads CAGGYYGYTF. In DNA, the CDR3 is TGCGCAGGGGGGTACTATGGCTACACCTTC. This chain joins TRBV20-1 and TRBJ1-2, with 7 bases identical to TRBD1. The CDR3 is 10 amino acids. Germline CDR1 reads DFQATT; CDR2 reads SNEGSKA (reference sequence).

The V call is TRBV9, the J call TRBJ2-2; no reliable D call. The germline V and J ends were trimmed by 0 bases and 6 bases, with 9 bases remaining between them. Germline V gene data show CDR1 as SGDLS and CDR2 as YYNGEE. The CDR3 contains 14 residues. CDR3 in amino acids: CASSVASSAGELFF. Written as DNA, the CDR3 is TGTGCCAGCAGCGTAGCGTCGTCGGCCGGGGAGCTGTTTTTT.

The chain links TRBV5-4 to TRBJ1-1; D is unresolved. CDR1 is SGHNT, CDR2 YYREEE, per germline (reference sequence). With 3 bases removed from V and 3 bases from J, the gap between germline ends came to 15 bases. There are 15 residues in the CDR3. The DNA for the CDR3 is TGTGCCAGCAGCTCCGCGACACAATTCCACACTGAAGCTTTCTTT. It encodes CASSSATQFHTEAFF.

CDR3: CASRGSAGGPYEQYF. The CDR3 DNA is TGTGCCAGCAGAGGGTCAGCGGGAGGGCCTTACGAGCAGTACTTC. This chain connects TRBV28 to TRBJ2-7, with TRBD2 matching over 10 bases. The J segment lost 4 bases and the V segment lost 6 bases, leaving 9 bases of the junction unmatched. Germline values: CDR1 MDHEN, CDR2 SYDVKM. The CDR3 contains 15 residues.

This clone was seen more than once but under ten times. V gene TRBV30 combines with J gene TRBJ1-2; maybe TRBD1 (5 bases). CDR3 size: 11 residues. V gave up 7 bases and J gave up 4 bases, with 10 bases separating them. The germline CDR1 and CDR2 sequences are GTSNPN and SVGIG (reference sequence). This chain's CDR3 is CASTTVYGYTF. As DNA, the CDR3 is TGTGCCTCCACGACAGTCTATGGCTACACCTTC.

This clone turned up a few times. This chain links TRBV7-8 with TRBJ1-3, with 7 bases aligning to TRBD1. V lost 3 bases to trimming and J lost 2 bases; unmatched junction nucleotides: 4. Germline CDR1 reads SGHVS; CDR2 reads FQNEAQ. The CDR3 is 15 residues long. In DNA form, the CDR3 reads TGTGCCAGCAGCTTCCTGACAGGGACTGGAAACACCATATATTTT. It translates to CASSFLTGTGNTIYF.

This clone was counted a single time. The gene calls are TRBV10-1 and TRBJ2-3, with a possible D match to TRBD2 (6 bases). CDR3 size: 14 residues. Germline V gene lookup returns CDR1 WNHNN and CDR2 SYGVQD (reference sequence). Trimming took 6 bases from V and 5 from J, leaving 15 bases between them. The CDR3: CASRNLAPRDTQYF. The CDR3 DNA reads TGCGCCAGCAGAAACCTAGCGCCCCGAGATACGCAGTATTTT.

CDR3: CASSPDRGFSYGYTF. CDR3 nucleotide sequence: TGCGCCAGCAGCCCGGACAGGGGATTTTCTTATGGCTACACCTTC. The chain uses TRBV5-1 and TRBJ1-2; 9 bases align to TRBD1. The V and J ends lost 4 bases and 5 bases, in that order; junction bases with no gene match: 9. The germline V gene encodes CDR1 SGHRS and CDR2 YFSETQ. There are 15 residues in the CDR3.

The CDR3 spells CASSPYFLAGDQETQYF. In DNA form, the CDR3 reads TGTGCCAGCAGCCCCTATTTTCTAGCGGGGGACCAAGAGACCCAGTACTTC. The chain uses TRBV5-4 and TRBJ2-5, with 10 bases aligning to TRBD2. This CDR3 is 17 amino acids long. V lost 4 bases and J lost 0; bases outside the gene matches: 9. Germline V gene lookup returns CDR1 SGHNT and CDR2 YYREEE (reference sequence).

The rearrangement uses TRBV27 and TRBJ2-7, with 8 bases identical to TRBD1. V trimming: 4 bases; J trimming: 2 bases; junction bases outside the gene matches: 7. Germline CDR1 reads MNHEY; CDR2 reads SMNVEV (reference sequence). This CDR3 contains 15 residues. The chain's CDR3 is CASSYRGRGPYEQYF. The CDR3, as DNA: TGTGCCAGCAGTTATCGTGGCAGGGGGCCCTACGAGCAGTACTTC.

V and J are TRBV30 and TRBJ2-3; no clear D gene. Germline V gives CDR1 GTSNPN, CDR2 SVGIG (reference sequence). V was cut by 5 bases and J by 2 bases, with 11 bases left in between. The CDR3 is 13 amino acids. CDR3 in amino acids: CAWSLGFTDTQYF. The CDR3 DNA is TGTGCCTGGTCGCTAGGATTCACAGATACGCAGTATTTT. The variable domain in full, completed from reference TRBV30 and TRBJ2-3, reads SQTIHQWPATLVQPVGSPLSLECTVEGTSNPNLYWYRQAAGRGLQLLFYSVGIGQISSEVPQNLSASRPQDRQFILSSKKLLLSDSGFYLCAWSLGFTDTQYFGPGTRLTVL.

The chain uses TRBV19 and TRBJ1-2; no firm D call. Trimming cost V 6 bases and J 5 bases, with 16 bases left between them. The CDR3 contains 14 residues. The V gene's germline CDR1 is LNHDA and CDR2 SQIVND (reference sequence). This chain's CDR3 is CASSSGRDSYGYTF. CDR3 nucleotide sequence: TGTGCCAGTAGCTCCGGACGGGATTCTTATGGCTACACCTTC.

The chain has TRBV28 and TRBJ1-2, with D possibly being TRBD1 (5 bases). Trimming shortened V by 6 bases and J by 2 bases, and 7 bases separated the two germline ends. The CDR3 extends over 12 amino acids. Germline CDR1 and CDR2: MDHEN and SYDVKM. As DNA, the CDR3 is TGTGCCAGCAGGTCAGGGAACTATGGCTACACCTTC. Amino acid sequence: CASRSGNYGYTF.

This clone was picked up a small number of times. The chain is built from TRBV13 and TRBJ1-1; unclear D gene. Trimming took 6 bases from V and 0 from J, leaving 11 bases between them. The CDR3 loop spans 14 amino acids. Germline V gene lookup returns CDR1 PRHDT and CDR2 FYEKMQ (reference sequence). The CDR3 sequence is CASRIGGMNTEAFF. Written as DNA, the CDR3 is TGTGCCAGCAGGATAGGCGGAATGAACACTGAAGCTTTCTTT.